These 12 T cell receptor beta chains were all obtained from the same sample, sequenced in a study of T cell responses to AZD1222 COVID-19 vaccine. Here immunoSEQ multiplex PCR was the method, and the copy in TCRdb shows in-frame clones only, minus some. The sample records more than 60,000 clones, roughly 88% being singletons. Here the sequenced sample was peripheral blood, taken on day 0 of AZD1222 vaccination. The receptor set was obtained from an adult in good health.

The chain recombines TRBV9 with TRBJ1-2; D call uncertain. V shed 0 bases and J shed 4 bases, with 13 bases lying between them. The length of the CDR3 is 15 residues. CDR1 and CDR2 (germline): SGDLS, YYNGEE. CDR3 amino acids: CASSVDNGGRYGYTF. CDR3 nucleotide sequence: TGTGCCAGCAGCGTAGATAACGGTGGCCGCTATGGCTACACCTTC.

This chain connects TRBV27 to TRBJ2-7, with TRBD1 matching 9 bases. Germline CDR1 is MNHEY and CDR2 is SMNVEV (reference sequence). V lost 5 bases to trimming and J lost 1 base; unmatched junction nucleotides: 6. The CDR3 length is 15 residues. In DNA, the CDR3 is TGTGCCAGCAGTCTCAGGGGACAGGGTTCCTACGAGCAGTACTTC. This encodes CASSLRGQGSYEQYF.

This chain connects TRBV5-4 to TRBJ2-5, with TRBD2 matching 8 bases. Losses at the gene ends were 5 bases for V and 5 bases for J; bases not matched to a gene: 14. Germline V gives CDR1 SGHNT, CDR2 YYREEE (reference sequence). CDR3 length: 16 residues. The CDR3 DNA sequence: TGTGCCAGCAGAACCTTGGGGAGCGGGAGTGATGAGACCCAGTACTTC. Translation gives CASRTLGSGSDETQYF.

This chain uses TRBV7-9 with TRBJ1-2; 9 bases fit TRBD1. Germline V gene sequence: CDR1 SEHNR, CDR2 FQNEAQ (reference sequence). CDR3 length: 13 residues. V shed 6 bases and J 6 bases; nucleotides not matched to a gene: 5. The CDR3 DNA sequence: TGTGCCAGCAGTATGGGACAGGGAGATGGCTACACCTTC. It translates to CASSMGQGDGYTF.

V usage is TRBV12-5 and J usage is TRBJ1-4, with D possibly matching TRBD1 (5 bases). Per germline, CDR1 LGHNT and CDR2 FRNRAP. The CDR3 covers 17 residues. V was cut by 4 bases and J by 7 bases, with 22 bases left in between. This chain's CDR3 is CASGSAVGTLLSEKLFF. Written as DNA, the CDR3 is TGTGCTAGTGGTTCAGCGGTCGGGACCCTTTTATCTGAAAAACTGTTTTTT.

CDR3 nucleotide sequence: TGTGCCAGCAGCTTAAACCCCCCTCAGGCTCAGGGTGAGCAGTTCTTC. Amino acid sequence: CASSLNPPQAQGEQFF. V and J are TRBV7-3 and TRBJ2-1; weak D call: TRBD1 (5 bases). There are 16 residues in the CDR3. Trimming removed 1 base from V and 9 bases from J, with 19 bases in between. The germline V gene encodes CDR1 SGHTA and CDR2 FQGTGA.

CDR3 region: CASSVPPGLAGEETQYF. The CDR3 DNA reads TGTGCCAGCAGTGTGCCTCCGGGACTAGCGGGAGAAGAGACCCAGTACTTC. The genes are TRBV6-1 and TRBJ2-5; the match to TRBD2 covers 14 bases. Losses at the gene ends were 4 bases for V and 3 bases for J; bases not matched to a gene: 7. Germline CDR1 is MNHNS and CDR2 is SASEGT. CDR3 length equals 17 residues.

The chain is built from TRBV5-1 and TRBJ2-1, with D unresolved. Between the trimmed V and J ends, which lost 0 bases and 1 base, there was a span of 8 bases. The CDR3 length is 15 residues. Germline V gene lookup returns CDR1 SGHRS and CDR2 YFSETQ. CDR3 bases: TGCGCCAGCAGCTTGGATCCGGGTTCCTACAATGAGCAGTTCTTC. It translates to CASSLDPGSYNEQFF. The variable domain in full, with the rest retrieved from reference TRBV5-1 and TRBJ2-1, is KAGVTQTPRYLIKTRGQQVTLSCSPISGHRSVSWYQQTPGQGLQFLFEYFSETQRNKGNFPGRFSGRQFSNSRSEMNVSTLELGDSALYLCASSLDPGSYNEQFFGPGTRLTVL.

This clone was counted once. The genes are TRBV11-3 and TRBJ1-6; D may be TRBD1 (5 bases). Trimming took off 2 bases at V and 8 bases at J, with 10 bases between the two ends. Germline CDR1 and CDR2: SGHNT and YENEEA. This CDR3 contains 14 residues. The CDR3, as DNA: TGTGCCAGCAGCTTAAGGCAGGGTTATTCACCCCTCCACTTT. Its translation is CASSLRQGYSPLHF.

The chain carries TRBV7-3 and TRBJ2-1; 9 nucleotides agree with TRBD1. Trimming removed 5 bases from V and 0 bases from J; junction bases left unmatched: 2. The CDR3 is made up of 15 amino acids. CDR1 SGHTA and CDR2 FQGTGA come from the germline V gene. The CDR3 DNA reads TGTGCCAGCAGCCCGGGACAGGGCTCCTACAATGAGCAGTTCTTC. Translated, it gives CASSPGQGSYNEQFF.

As regards this clone: This CDR3 is also generated by other DNA sequences in the sample. V usage is TRBV7-3 and J usage is TRBJ1-1; the D is unclear. Trimming pared 4 bases from V and 1 base from J, leaving 7 bases between. This CDR3 spans 13 amino acids. Germline values: CDR1 SGHTA, CDR2 FQGTGA. The chain's CDR3 is CASSSDRNTEAFF. The DNA for the CDR3 is TGTGCCAGCAGCTCCGATCGGAACACTGAAGCTTTCTTT.

The chain carries TRBV19 and TRBJ1-2, with D perhaps matching TRBD1 (5 bases). Germline loops: CDR1 LNHDA, CDR2 SQIVND (reference sequence). V gave up 11 bases and J gave up 2 bases, with 24 bases separating them. The CDR3 has 16 amino acids. The CDR3 bases are TGTGCCTCGGCCCCCGACAGCTTATTGATGAACTATGGCTACACCTTC. This sequence encodes CASAPDSLLMNYGYTF.